Presented here are 27 T cell receptor beta chains from one specimen sequenced in a study of shared clonotypes between healthy human individuals. CD8 cells classed as naive were CD45RO-negative and positively selected for CCR7, excluding terminally differentiated effector memory CD45RA+ cells. Assay used: immunoSEQ multiplex PCR; TCRdb lists only in-frame clones, some missing. In the table there are some 2.1 million clones, over 85% of which are singletons. Sequenced sample: naive CD8+ T cells sorted from blood. The receptors come from a young man in good health.

This chain joins TRBV28 and TRBJ2-7; 14 bases match TRBD2. J gave up 1 base and V 5 bases, and 13 bases lay outside the gene matches. Germline CDR1 and CDR2: MDHEN and SYDVKM. CDR3 length equals 19 residues. The chain's CDR3 is CASSGVPGLAGATSYEQYF. The CDR3 nucleotides read TGTGCCAGCAGTGGGGTACCGGGACTAGCGGGGGCGACGTCCTACGAGCAGTACTTC.

J is TRBJ2-6 and V is TRBV7-7; no clear D. V lost 5 bases and J 5 bases, leaving 22 bases between the germline ends. This CDR3 contains 18 residues. Germline V gene data show CDR1 as SSHAT and CDR2 as FNYEAQ (reference sequence). CDR3 protein: CASSVYGKCQSRANVLTF. The CDR3 DNA reads as TGTGCCAGCAGCGTTTATGGTAAGTGCCAAAGTCGGGCCAACGTCCTGACTTTC. Full variable domain (outside the CDR3, taken from reference TRBV7-7 and TRBJ2-6): GAGVSQSPRYKVTKRGQDVTLRCDPISSHATLYWYQQALGQGPEFLTYFNYEAQPDKSGLPSDRFSAERPEGSISTLTIQRTEQRDSAMYRCASSVYGKCQSRANVLTFGAGSRLTVL.

V is TRBV19 and J is TRBJ2-1; TRBD1 matches at 7 bases. The CDR3 totals 14 residues. Germline-derived CDR1 and CDR2 are LNHDA and SQIVND (reference sequence). V gave up 5 bases and J gave up 3 bases; unmatched junction bases: 4. The CDR3: CASSPGTDYNEQFF. CDR3 DNA sequence: TGTGCCAGTAGTCCCGGGACAGACTACAATGAGCAGTTCTTC.

The CDR3 sequence is CASSPTSGGGNEQFF. DNA of the CDR3: TGTGCCAGCAGCCCGACTAGCGGGGGGGGGAATGAGCAGTTCTTC. The V gene is TRBV11-2, the J gene TRBJ2-1; 14 bases map to TRBD2. In germline, CDR1 is SGHAT, CDR2 FQNNGV. The CDR3 covers 15 residues. V shed 5 bases and J 7 bases; nucleotides not matched to a gene: 4.

This chain links TRBV5-1 with TRBJ2-3; weak D call: TRBD1 (6 bases). The CDR3 length is 15 residues. CDR1 is SGHRS and CDR2 is YFSETQ in the germline V gene. Deletions cut 0 bases from V and 0 bases from J, with 8 bases between. CDR3 nucleotide sequence: TGCGCCAGCAGCTTGGCTCAGGGGAGCACAGATACGCAGTATTTT. This codes for CASSLAQGSTDTQYF.

This sequence joins TRBV6-4 and TRBJ1-5; D uncertain. With 3 bases removed from V and 0 bases from J, the gap between germline ends came to 9 bases. CDR1 and CDR2 (germline): MRHNA, SNTAGT. The CDR3 covers 15 residues. This CDR3 reads CASSEKGDSNQPQHF. The CDR3 bases are TGTGCCAGCAGTGAAAAGGGCGATAGCAATCAGCCCCAGCATTTT.

The CDR3 DNA follows: TGTGCCAGCAGTGAAGAGATAGGACGCTCCTACGAGCAGTACTTC. Translating gives CASSEEIGRSYEQYF. This chain links TRBV2 with TRBJ2-7; D not certain. V lost 1 base, J lost 0 bases, and 10 bases lay in between. CDR1 and CDR2 (germline): SNHLY, FYNNEI. The CDR3 has 15 amino acids.

V is TRBV7-9 and J is TRBJ1-2; 10 bases match TRBD1. The CDR3 contains 17 residues. The V and J ends lost 1 base and 1 base, in that order; junction bases with no gene match: 6. Per the germline V gene, CDR1 is SEHNR and CDR2 is FQNEAQ (reference sequence). This CDR3 is CASSLGDRGPLNYGYTF. The CDR3 DNA reads TGTGCCAGCAGCTTAGGGGACAGGGGCCCTCTTAACTATGGCTACACCTTC.

The J gene is TRBJ1-1, the V gene TRBV14, with 7 bases that match TRBD1. The CDR3 spans 16 residues. Losses at the gene ends were 5 bases for V and 3 bases for J; bases not matched to a gene: 12. Germline values: CDR1 SGHDN, CDR2 FVKESK. The DNA for the CDR3 is TGTGCCAGCAGCGAATGGACAGGACTGTCGTACACTGAAGCTTTCTTT. Amino acid sequence: CASSEWTGLSYTEAFF. Combining the CDR3 with reference TRBV14 and TRBJ1-1 gives the whole variable domain EAGVTQFPSHSVIEKGQTVTLRCDPISGHDNLYWYRRVMGKEIKFLLHFVKESKQDESGMPNNRFLAERTGGTYSTLKVQPAELEDSGVYFCASSEWTGLSYTEAFFGQGTRLTVV.

The CDR3 loop is CASSSTHLQSSYNEQFF. DNA for the CDR3: TGTGCCAGCAGTAGCACACACTTACAAAGCTCCTACAATGAGCAGTTCTTC. The chain combines TRBV28 with TRBJ2-1; no reliable D call. CDR1 is MDHEN, CDR2 SYDVKM, per germline. CDR3 length: 17 amino acids. The ends were cut back, 5 bases at V and 0 bases at J, with 17 bases in the middle.

The CDR3 reads CASSLSLLTGTNYEQYF. CDR3 coding DNA: TGTGCCAGCAGTTTATCTTTACTAACCGGGACAAACTACGAGCAGTACTTC. The chain links TRBV28 to TRBJ2-7; TRBD1 might be the D (6 bases). Germline loops: CDR1 MDHEN, CDR2 SYDVKM. The CDR3 runs to 17 residues. Trimming shortened V by 1 base and J by 3 bases, and 19 bases separated the two germline ends.

V and J are TRBV30 and TRBJ1-1; 11 bases agree with TRBD1. Trimming cost V 3 bases and J 3 bases; bases outside gene matches: 3. Germline V gene lookup returns CDR1 GTSNPN and CDR2 SVGIG (reference sequence). This CDR3 has 14 amino acids. CDR3 in amino acids: CAWSPGQGDTEAFF. In DNA form, the CDR3 reads TGTGCCTGGAGCCCGGGACAGGGGGACACTGAAGCTTTCTTT.

The table lists this clone with a count of one. CDR3 sequence (DNA): TGTGCCACCTACTCCATGCGGGCGACCACAGATACGCAGTATTTT. It encodes CATYSMRATTDTQYF. This chain links TRBV15 with TRBJ2-3; the D gene is possibly TRBD2 (5 bases). CDR1 is LNHNV and CDR2 is YYDKDF in the germline V gene (reference sequence). V gave up 8 bases and J gave up 2 bases, with 17 bases separating them. This CDR3 region has 15 residues. The full variable domain, completed using reference TRBV15 and TRBJ2-3, is DAMVIQNPRYQVTQFGKPVTLSCSQTLNHNVMYWYQQKSSQAPKLLFHYYDKDFNNEADTPDNFQSRRPNTSFCFLDIRSPGLGDTAMYLCATYSMRATTDTQYFGPGTRLTVL.

This clone was seen once. V gene TRBV19 combines with J gene TRBJ2-7; 7 nucleotides line up with TRBD2. The CDR3 contains 13 residues. Unmatched junction bases numbered 6, after V lost 5 bases and J lost 5 bases. Germline loops: CDR1 LNHDA, CDR2 SQIVND (reference sequence). CDR3 sequence (DNA): TGTGCCAGTAGTCCGGGACTATCGAACGAGCAGTACTTC. Encoded protein: CASSPGLSNEQYF.

The CDR3 region is CASSLGGIRTDTQYF. Written as DNA, the CDR3 is TGCGCCAGCAGCTTAGGGGGTATCCGCACAGATACGCAGTATTTT. This sequence joins TRBV5-1 and TRBJ2-3; possible D gene TRBD1, 6 bases. The CDR3 covers 15 residues. The germline CDR1 and CDR2 sequences are SGHRS and YFSETQ. The V end lost 2 bases, the J end lost 1 base, and 11 bases lay between the germline ends.

About this clone: Other DNA variants within this sample encode the same CDR3. The rearrangement joins TRBV2 to TRBJ1-1; D remains ambiguous. CDR3 length equals 13 residues. Germline assignment: CDR1 SNHLY and CDR2 FYNNEI. V lost 4 bases and J lost 5, with 11 bases in between. CDR3 loop: CASSGTGGTEAFF. CDR3 bases: TGTGCCAGCAGTGGGACCGGTGGTACTGAAGCTTTCTTT.

The gene calls are TRBV14 and TRBJ2-3; D is unclear. The CDR3 contains 17 residues. Trimming left V 0 bases short and J 7 bases short, with 20 bases between. CDR1 and CDR2 (germline): SGHDN, FVKESK. The CDR3, as DNA: TGTGCCAGCAGCCAAGACAGAGTTTTCGCCAAGCACTATACGCAGTATTTT. Amino acid sequence: CASSQDRVFAKHYTQYF.

This clone is a singleton in its sample. The same CDR3 is also encoded by other DNA sequences in this sample. This sequence joins TRBV11-3 and TRBJ2-3; D remains ambiguous. The CDR3 is 13 residues long. Trimming stripped 1 base from V and 2 bases from J, with 4 bases between. Germline CDR1 reads SGHNT; CDR2 reads YENEEA. The CDR3 nucleotides read TGTGCCAGCAGCTTAGGGACCACAGATACGCAGTATTTT. Translation: CASSLGTTDTQYF.

For this clone: Additional DNA sequences in this sample encode the identical CDR3. The CDR3 here is CASSRGANTEAFF. In DNA, the CDR3 is TGTGCCAGCAGCAGGGGGGCGAACACTGAAGCTTTCTTT. The chain has TRBV27 and TRBJ1-1, with 7 bases aligning to TRBD1. The CDR3 extends over 13 amino acids. V shed 6 bases and J 1 base; nucleotides not matched to a gene: 2. Per the germline V gene, CDR1 is MNHEY and CDR2 is SMNVEV (reference sequence).

This sequence joins TRBV5-1 and TRBJ2-7, with TRBD2 matching over 12 bases. The germline CDR1 and CDR2 sequences are SGHRS and YFSETQ. V trimming: 3 bases; J trimming: 0 bases; junction bases outside the gene matches: 1. The CDR3 contains 15 residues. The CDR3 sequence: CASSWTSGTSYEQYF. CDR3 nucleotides: TGCGCCAGCAGCTGGACTAGCGGGACCTCCTACGAGCAGTACTTC.

The V and J genes are TRBV11-2 and TRBJ1-4; D is undetermined. The V and J ends lost 1 base and 8 bases respectively, with 8 bases between them. The CDR3 sequence is 13 residues long. CDR1 is SGHAT, CDR2 FQNNGV, per germline. The CDR3: CASSLGPTEKLFF. The CDR3 nucleotides read TGTGCCAGCAGCTTAGGACCGACGGAAAAACTGTTTTTT.

This sequence joins TRBV2 and TRBJ2-5; D is possibly TRBD2 (5 bases). The CDR3 loop spans 13 amino acids. CDR1 and CDR2 (germline): SNHLY, FYNNEI. Trimming left V 2 bases short and J 4 bases short, with 8 bases between. As DNA, the CDR3 is TGTGCCAGCAGTGAACTAGCCCCAGAGACCCAGTACTTC. Amino acids: CASSELAPETQYF.

The chain links TRBV30 to TRBJ2-1; the D is unclear. Trimming removed 2 bases at V and 10 bases at J, with 12 bases between. CDR3 size: 12 residues. CDR1 and CDR2 (germline): GTSNPN, SVGIG (reference sequence). CDR3 in amino acids: CAWSPHFREQFF. CDR3 DNA: TGTGCCTGGAGTCCACATTTTAGAGAGCAGTTCTTC. Based on the CDR3 plus reference TRBV30 and TRBJ2-1, the full variable domain is SQTIHQWPATLVQPVGSPLSLECTVEGTSNPNLYWYRQAAGRGLQLLFYSVGIGQISSEVPQNLSASRPQDRQFILSSKKLLLSDSGFYLCAWSPHFREQFFGPGTRLTVL.

This chain uses TRBV13 with TRBJ2-7; 7 positions agree with TRBD2. The CDR3 is 15 residues long. CDR1 is PRHDT and CDR2 is FYEKMQ in the germline V gene (reference sequence). The J segment lost 2 bases and the V segment lost 5 bases, leaving 9 bases of the junction unmatched. The CDR3 region is CASSPTRGDTYEQYF. The CDR3 region has the DNA TGTGCCAGCAGCCCCACTCGGGGGGATACCTACGAGCAGTACTTC.

The rearrangement uses TRBV6-6 and TRBJ1-5, with TRBD1 identical over 9 bases. This CDR3 is 14 amino acids long. The V segment lost 6 bases and the J segment 5 bases; nucleotides outside the gene matches: 5. From germline, CDR1 is MNHNY and CDR2 SVGAGI (reference sequence). CDR3 region: CASSLTGGHQPQHF. CDR3 DNA: TGTGCCAGCAGCCTGACAGGGGGACATCAGCCCCAGCATTTT.

The V and J genes are TRBV7-9 and TRBJ2-2; TRBD1 aligns across 7 bases. The CDR3 contains 15 residues. Germline V gene data show CDR1 as SEHNR and CDR2 as FQNEAQ (reference sequence). The V and J ends lost 5 bases and 4 bases, in that order; junction bases with no gene match: 7. CDR3 region: CASSVDRAVTGELFF. The CDR3 DNA follows: TGTGCCAGCAGCGTCGACAGGGCGGTCACCGGGGAGCTGTTTTTT.

CDR3 sequence: CASRNHGTVNTEAFF. The CDR3 nucleotides read TGTGCCAGCAGAAACCACGGGACGGTGAACACTGAAGCTTTCTTT. This chain joins TRBV28 and TRBJ1-1, with D maybe TRBD1 (5 bases). This CDR3 has 15 residues. The V gene's germline CDR1 is MDHEN and CDR2 SYDVKM. Deletions cut 6 bases from V and 0 bases from J, with 14 bases between.